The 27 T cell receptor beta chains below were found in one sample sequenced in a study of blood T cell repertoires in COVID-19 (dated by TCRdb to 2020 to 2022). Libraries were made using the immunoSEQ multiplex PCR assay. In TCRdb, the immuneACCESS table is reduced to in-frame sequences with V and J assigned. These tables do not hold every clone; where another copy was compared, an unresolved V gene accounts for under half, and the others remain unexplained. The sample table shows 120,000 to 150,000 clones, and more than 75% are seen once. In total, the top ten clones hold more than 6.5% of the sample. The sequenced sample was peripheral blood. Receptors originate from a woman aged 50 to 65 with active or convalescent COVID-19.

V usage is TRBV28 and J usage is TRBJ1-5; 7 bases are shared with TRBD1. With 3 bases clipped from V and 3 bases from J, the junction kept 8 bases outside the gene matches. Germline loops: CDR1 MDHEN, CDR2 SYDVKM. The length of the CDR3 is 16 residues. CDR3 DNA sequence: TGTGCCAGCAGTTTGAGGAGGGGGCATGTCAATCAGCCCCAGCATTTT. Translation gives CASSLRRGHVNQPQHF.

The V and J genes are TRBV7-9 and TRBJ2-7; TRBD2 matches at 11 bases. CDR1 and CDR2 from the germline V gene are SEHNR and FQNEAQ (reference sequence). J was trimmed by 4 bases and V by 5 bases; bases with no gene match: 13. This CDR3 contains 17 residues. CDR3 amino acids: CASSGGRAASGRYEQYF. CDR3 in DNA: TGTGCCAGCAGCGGAGGACGCGCCGCTAGCGGGAGGTACGAGCAGTACTTC.

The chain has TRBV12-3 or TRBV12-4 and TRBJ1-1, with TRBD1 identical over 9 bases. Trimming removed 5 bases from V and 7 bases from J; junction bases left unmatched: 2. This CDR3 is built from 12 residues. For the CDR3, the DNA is TGTGCCAGCAGTGGACAGGGGTTTGAAGCTTTCTTT. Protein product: CASSGQGFEAFF.

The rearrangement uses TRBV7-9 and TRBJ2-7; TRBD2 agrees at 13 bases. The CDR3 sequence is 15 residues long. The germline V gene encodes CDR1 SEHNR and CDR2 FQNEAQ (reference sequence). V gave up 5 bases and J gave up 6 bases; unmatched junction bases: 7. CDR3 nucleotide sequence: TGTGCCAGCAGCAGCACTAGCGGGGGGGCGAGCGAGCAGTACTTC. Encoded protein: CASSSTSGGASEQYF.

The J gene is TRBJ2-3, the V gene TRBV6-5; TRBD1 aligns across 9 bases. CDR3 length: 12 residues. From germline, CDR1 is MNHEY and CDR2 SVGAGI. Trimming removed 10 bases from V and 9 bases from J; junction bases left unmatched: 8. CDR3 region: CATLLTGGTQYF. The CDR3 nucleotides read TGTGCCACTCTACTGACAGGGGGGACGCAGTATTTT.

CDR3 sequence: CASSSLAGADTQYF. The CDR3 region has the DNA TGTGCCAGCAGCTCCTTAGCGGGAGCGGATACGCAGTATTTT. The chain has TRBV7-9 and TRBJ2-3; 9 nucleotides align to TRBD2. Germline trimming cut 4 bases from V and 6 bases from J; bases unmatched to any gene: 5. Looked up from germline, CDR1 is SEHNR and CDR2 is FQNEAQ (reference sequence). The CDR3 runs to 14 residues.

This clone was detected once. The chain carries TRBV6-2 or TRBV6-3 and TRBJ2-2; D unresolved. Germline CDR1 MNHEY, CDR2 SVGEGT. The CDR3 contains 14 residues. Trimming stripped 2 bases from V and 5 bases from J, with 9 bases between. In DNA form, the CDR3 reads TGTGCCAGCAGTTACCTAGACTCGACCGGGGAGCTGTTTTTT. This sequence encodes CASSYLDSTGELFF.

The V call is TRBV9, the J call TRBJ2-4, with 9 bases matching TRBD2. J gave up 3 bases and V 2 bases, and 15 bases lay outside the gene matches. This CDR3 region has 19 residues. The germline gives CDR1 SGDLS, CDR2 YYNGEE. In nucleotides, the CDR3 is TGTGCCAGCAGCGTTCGTCCAGAGAGTAGCGGGAGTGTCAAAAACATTCAGTACTTC. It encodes CASSVRPESSGSVKNIQYF.

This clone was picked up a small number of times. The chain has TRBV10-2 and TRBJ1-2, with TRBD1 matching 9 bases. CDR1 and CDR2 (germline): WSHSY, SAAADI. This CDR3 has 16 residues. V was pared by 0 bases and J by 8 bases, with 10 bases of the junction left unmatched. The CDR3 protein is CASSESKGTGKIGYTF. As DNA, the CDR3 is TGCGCCAGCAGTGAGTCAAAAGGGACAGGGAAAATAGGCTACACCTTC.

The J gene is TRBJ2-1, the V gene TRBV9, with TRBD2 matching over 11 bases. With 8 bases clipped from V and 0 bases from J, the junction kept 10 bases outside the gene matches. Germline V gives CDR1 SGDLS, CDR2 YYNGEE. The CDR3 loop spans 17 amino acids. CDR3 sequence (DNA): TGTGCCAGTACTAGCGGGAGCAATGTCGGCTCCTACAATGAGCAGTTCTTC. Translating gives CASTSGSNVGSYNEQFF. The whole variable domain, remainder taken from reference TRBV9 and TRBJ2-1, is DSGVTQTPKHLITATGQRVTLRCSPRSGDLSVYWYQQSLDQGLQFLIQYYNGEERAKGNILERFSAQQFPDLHSELNLSSLELGDSALYFCASTSGSNVGSYNEQFFGPGTRLTVL.

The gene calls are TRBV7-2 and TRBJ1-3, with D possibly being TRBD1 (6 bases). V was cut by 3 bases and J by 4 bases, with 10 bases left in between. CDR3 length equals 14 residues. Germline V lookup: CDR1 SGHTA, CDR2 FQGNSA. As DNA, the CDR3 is TGTGCCAGCAGCTTTGGGGGGGCAGGAAACACCATATATTTT. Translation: CASSFGGAGNTIYF.

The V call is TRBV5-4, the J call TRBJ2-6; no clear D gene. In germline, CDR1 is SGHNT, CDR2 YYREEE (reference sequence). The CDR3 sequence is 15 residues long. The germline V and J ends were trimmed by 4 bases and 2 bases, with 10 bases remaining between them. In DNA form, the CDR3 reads TGTGCCAGCAGCATACAAGTCGCTGGGGCCAACGTCCTGACTTTC. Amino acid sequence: CASSIQVAGANVLTF.

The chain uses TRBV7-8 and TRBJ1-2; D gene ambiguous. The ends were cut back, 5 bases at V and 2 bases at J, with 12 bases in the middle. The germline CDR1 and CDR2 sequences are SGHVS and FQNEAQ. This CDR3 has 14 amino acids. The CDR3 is CASSPGGPNYGYTF. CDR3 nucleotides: TGTGCCAGCAGCCCCGGTGGGCCGAACTATGGCTACACCTTC.

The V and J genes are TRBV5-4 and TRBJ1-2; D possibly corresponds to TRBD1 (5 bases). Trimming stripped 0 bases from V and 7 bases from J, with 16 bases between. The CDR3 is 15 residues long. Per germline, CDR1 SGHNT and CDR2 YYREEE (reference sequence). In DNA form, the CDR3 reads TGTGCCAGCAGCTTGGCCACGGGGCAGGGACTTGGCTACACCTTC. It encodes CASSLATGQGLGYTF.

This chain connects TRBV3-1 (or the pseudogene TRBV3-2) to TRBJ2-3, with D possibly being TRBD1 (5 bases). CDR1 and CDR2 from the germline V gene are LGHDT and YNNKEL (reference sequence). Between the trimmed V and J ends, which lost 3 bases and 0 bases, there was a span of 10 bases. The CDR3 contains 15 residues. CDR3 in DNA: TGTGCCAGCAGCCACACAGGAGCTAGCACAGATACGCAGTATTTT. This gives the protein CASSHTGASTDTQYF.

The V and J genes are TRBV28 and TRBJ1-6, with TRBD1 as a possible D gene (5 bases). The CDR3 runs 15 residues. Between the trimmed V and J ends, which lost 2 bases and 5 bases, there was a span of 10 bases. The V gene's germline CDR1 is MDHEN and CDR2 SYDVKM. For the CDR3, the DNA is TGTGCCAGCAGTTTAAGCGGGGGGAATAATTCACCCCTCCACTTT. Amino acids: CASSLSGGNNSPLHF.

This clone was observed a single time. CDR3 nucleotide sequence: TGTGCCAGCAGCCTTACTAGCGGGAGCGTCTCCGAGCAGTACTTC. This gives the protein CASSLTSGSVSEQYF. The rearrangement uses TRBV7-6 and TRBJ2-7, with 11 bases aligning to TRBD2. Germline-derived CDR1 and CDR2 are SGHVS and FNYEAQ. This CDR3 contains 15 residues. The trim removed 5 bases at V and 6 bases at J, leaving 9 bases unmatched.

The CDR3 nucleotides are TGTGCCAGCAGCGACACAGGGCTCCTCTCTGGAAACACCATATATTTT. Translating it yields CASSDTGLLSGNTIYF. This rearrangement joins TRBV9 to TRBJ1-3; a weak D match, TRBD1 (6 bases). Trimming removed 3 bases from V and 0 bases from J, with 13 bases in between. Germline loops: CDR1 SGDLS, CDR2 YYNGEE. The CDR3 extends over 16 amino acids.

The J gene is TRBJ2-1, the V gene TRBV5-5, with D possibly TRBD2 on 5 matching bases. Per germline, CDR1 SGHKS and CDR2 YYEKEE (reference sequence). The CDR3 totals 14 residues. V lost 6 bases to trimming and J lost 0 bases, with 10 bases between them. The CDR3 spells CASTGFDSYNEQFF. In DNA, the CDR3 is TGTGCCAGCACGGGGTTTGACTCCTACAATGAGCAGTTCTTC.

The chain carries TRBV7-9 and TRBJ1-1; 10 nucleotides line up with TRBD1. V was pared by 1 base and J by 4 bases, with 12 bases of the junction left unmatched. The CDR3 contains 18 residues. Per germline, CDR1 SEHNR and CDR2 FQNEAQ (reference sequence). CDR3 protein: CASSLGDRGRSFGTEAFF. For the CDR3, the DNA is TGTGCCAGCAGCTTAGGAGACAGGGGGCGATCTTTCGGCACTGAAGCTTTCTTT. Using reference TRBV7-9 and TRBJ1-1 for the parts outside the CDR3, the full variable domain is DTGVSQNPRHKITKRGQNVTFRCDPISEHNRLYWYRQTLGQGPEFLTYFQNEAQLEKSRLLSDRFSAERPKGSFSTLEIQRTEQGDSAMYLCASSLGDRGRSFGTEAFFGQGTRLTVV.

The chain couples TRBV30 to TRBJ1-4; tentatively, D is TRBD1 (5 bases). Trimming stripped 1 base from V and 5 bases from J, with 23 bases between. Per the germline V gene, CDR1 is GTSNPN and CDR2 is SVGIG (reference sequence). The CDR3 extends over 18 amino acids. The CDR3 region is CAWSALGGHRTPNEKLFF. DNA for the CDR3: TGTGCCTGGAGTGCCCTGGGGGGTCACAGAACCCCCAATGAAAAACTGTTTTTT. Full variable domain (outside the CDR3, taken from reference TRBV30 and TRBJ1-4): SQTIHQWPATLVQPVGSPLSLECTVEGTSNPNLYWYRQAAGRGLQLLFYSVGIGQISSEVPQNLSASRPQDRQFILSSKKLLLSDSGFYLCAWSALGGHRTPNEKLFFGSGTQLSVL.

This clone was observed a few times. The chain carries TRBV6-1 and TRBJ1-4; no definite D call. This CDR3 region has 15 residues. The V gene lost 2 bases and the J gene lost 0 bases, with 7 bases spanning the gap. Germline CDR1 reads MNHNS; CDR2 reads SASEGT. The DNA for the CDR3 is TGTGCCAGCAGTGAAATGCGGTCAACTAATGAAAAACTGTTTTTT. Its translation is CASSEMRSTNEKLFF.

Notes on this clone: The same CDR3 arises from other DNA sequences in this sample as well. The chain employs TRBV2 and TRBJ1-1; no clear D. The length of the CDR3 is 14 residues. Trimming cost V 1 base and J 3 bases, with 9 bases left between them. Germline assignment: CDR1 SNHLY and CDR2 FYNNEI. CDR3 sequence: CASSEGGGYTEAFF. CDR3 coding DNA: TGTGCCAGCAGTGAAGGCGGCGGATACACTGAAGCTTTCTTT.

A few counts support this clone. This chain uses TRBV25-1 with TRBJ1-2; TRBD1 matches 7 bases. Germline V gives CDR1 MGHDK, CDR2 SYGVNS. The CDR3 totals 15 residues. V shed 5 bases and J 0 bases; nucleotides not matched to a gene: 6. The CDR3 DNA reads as TGTGCCAGCAGTATCAGGGGGTTTACTAACTATGGCTACACCTTC. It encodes CASSIRGFTNYGYTF.

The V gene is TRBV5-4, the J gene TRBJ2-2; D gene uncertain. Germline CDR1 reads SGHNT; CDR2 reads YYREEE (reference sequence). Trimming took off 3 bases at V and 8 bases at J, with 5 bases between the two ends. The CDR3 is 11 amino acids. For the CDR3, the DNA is TGTGCCAGCAGCTCCTTAGGGGAGCTGTTTTTT. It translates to CASSSLGELFF. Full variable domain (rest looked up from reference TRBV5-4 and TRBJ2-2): ETGVTQSPTHLIKTRGQQVTLRCSSQSGHNTVSWYQQALGQGPQFIFQYYREEENGRGNFPPRFSGLQFPNYSSELNVNALELDDSALYLCASSSLGELFFGEGSRLTVL.

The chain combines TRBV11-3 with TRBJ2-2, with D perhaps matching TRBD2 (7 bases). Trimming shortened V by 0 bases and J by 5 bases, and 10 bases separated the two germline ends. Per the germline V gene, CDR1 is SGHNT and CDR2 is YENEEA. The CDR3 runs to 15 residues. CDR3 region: CASSLEGGQTGELFF. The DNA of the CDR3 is TGTGCCAGCAGCTTAGAGGGGGGGCAAACCGGGGAGCTGTTTTTT.

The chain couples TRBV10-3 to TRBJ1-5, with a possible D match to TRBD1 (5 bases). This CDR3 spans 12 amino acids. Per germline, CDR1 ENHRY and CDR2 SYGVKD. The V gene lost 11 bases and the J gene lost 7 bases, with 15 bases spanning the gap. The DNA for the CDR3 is TGTGCCGCGGGAACAGGAGGGCAGCCCCAGCATTTT. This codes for CAAGTGGQPQHF.